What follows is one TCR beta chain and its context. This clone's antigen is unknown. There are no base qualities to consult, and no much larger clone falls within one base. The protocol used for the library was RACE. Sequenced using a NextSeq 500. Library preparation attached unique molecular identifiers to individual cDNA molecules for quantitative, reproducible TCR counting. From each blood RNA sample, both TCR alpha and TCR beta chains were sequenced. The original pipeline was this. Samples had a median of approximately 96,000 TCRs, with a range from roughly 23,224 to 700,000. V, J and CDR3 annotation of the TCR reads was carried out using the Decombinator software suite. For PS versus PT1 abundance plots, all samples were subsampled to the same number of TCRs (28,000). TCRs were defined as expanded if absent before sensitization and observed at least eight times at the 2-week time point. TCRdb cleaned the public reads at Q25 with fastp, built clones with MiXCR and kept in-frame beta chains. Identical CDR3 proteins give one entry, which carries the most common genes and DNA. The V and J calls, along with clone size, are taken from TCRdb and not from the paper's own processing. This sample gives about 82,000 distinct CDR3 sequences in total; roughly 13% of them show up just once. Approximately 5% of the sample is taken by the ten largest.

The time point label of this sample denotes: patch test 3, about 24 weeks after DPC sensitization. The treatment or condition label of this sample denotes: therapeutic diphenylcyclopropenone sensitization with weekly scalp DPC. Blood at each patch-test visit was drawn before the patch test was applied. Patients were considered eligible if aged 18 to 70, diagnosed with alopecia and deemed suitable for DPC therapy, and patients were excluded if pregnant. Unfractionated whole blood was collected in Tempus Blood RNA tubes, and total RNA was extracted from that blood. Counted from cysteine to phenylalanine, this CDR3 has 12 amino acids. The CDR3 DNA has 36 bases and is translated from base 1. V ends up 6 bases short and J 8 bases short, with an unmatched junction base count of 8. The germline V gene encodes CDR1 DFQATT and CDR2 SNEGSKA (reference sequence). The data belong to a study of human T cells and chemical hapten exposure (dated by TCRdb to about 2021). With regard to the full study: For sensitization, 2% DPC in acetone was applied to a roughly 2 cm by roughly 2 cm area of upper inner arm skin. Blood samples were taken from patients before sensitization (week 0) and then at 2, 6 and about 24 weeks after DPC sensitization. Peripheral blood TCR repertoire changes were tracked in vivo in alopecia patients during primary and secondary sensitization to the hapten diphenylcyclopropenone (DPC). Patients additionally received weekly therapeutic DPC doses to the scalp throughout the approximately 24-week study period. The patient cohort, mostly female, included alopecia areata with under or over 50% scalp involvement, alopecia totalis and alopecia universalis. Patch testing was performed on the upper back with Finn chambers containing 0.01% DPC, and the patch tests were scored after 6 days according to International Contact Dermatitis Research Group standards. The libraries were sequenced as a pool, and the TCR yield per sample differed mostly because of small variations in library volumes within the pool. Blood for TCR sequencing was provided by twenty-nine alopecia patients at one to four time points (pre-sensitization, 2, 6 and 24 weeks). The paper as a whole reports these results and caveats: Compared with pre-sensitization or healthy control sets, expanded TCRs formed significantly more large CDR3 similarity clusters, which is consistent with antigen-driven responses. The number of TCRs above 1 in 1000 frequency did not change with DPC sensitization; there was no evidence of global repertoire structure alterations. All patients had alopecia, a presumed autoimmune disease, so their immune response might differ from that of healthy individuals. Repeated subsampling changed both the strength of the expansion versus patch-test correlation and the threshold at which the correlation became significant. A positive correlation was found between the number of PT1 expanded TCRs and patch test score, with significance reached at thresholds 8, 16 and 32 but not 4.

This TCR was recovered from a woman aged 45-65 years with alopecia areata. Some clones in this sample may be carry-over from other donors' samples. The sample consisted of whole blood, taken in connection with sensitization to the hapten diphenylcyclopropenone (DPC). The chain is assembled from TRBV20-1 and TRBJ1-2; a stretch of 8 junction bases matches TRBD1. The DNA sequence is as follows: TGCAGTGCCGCGGACAGGGAGAGAGGCTACACCTTC. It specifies CSAADRERGYTF.